A selection of T cell receptor beta chains follows, all from one sample in a study of response to subunit inactivated influenza vaccine. From the RT-PCR reads, TCRdb called clonotypes with MiXCR, one entry per CDR3 protein. The sample has roughly 500,000 distinct CDR3 sequences; about 25% are singletons. The sample was CD4+ T cells sorted from PBMCs, taken more than 4 days after vaccination. All receptors come from a man aged 50 to 59 who received an inactivated influenza vaccine. CDR3s include the opening cysteine and the closing phenylalanine or tryptophan.

V	J	CDR3
TRBV3-1	TRBJ2-2	CASSQRPNTGELFF
TRBV12-3/TRBV12-4	TRBJ2-5	CTSSFRGRQETQYF
TRBV7-9	TRBJ1-1	CASSTYRGRSEAFF
TRBV20-1	TRBJ2-5	CSASPGTGGGETQYF
TRBV2	TRBJ1-4	CASSEDPSLKLFF
TRBV28	TRBJ2-7	CASSLSVSGGYEQYF
TRBV20-1	TRBJ1-5	CSASQARVRNQPQHF
TRBV7-2	TRBJ1-2	CASSPRAEYGYTF
TRBV29-1	TRBJ2-3	CSAVAYTDTQYF
TRBV7-9	TRBJ1-1	CASSLVRIVGEAFF
TRBV5-1	TRBJ2-6	CASSLLAGSSGANVLTF
TRBV6-1	TRBJ2-7	CASRLLTGVSEQYF
TRBV5-1	TRBJ2-7	CASNLDSGPYEQYF
TRBV29-1	TRBJ2-4	CSVAPGHKNIQYF
TRBV5-1	TRBJ1-1	CASSSETGLSTEAFF
TRBV12-3/TRBV12-4	TRBJ2-1	CASTRGTGIYNEQFF
TRBV5-5	TRBJ1-4	CASSLAPGENEKLFF
TRBV18	TRBJ2-1	CASSPLRSSYNEQFF
TRBV4-1	TRBJ2-1	CASSQEPPSGRSNNEQFF
TRBV24-1	TRBJ1-2	CATSDSEYYGYTF
TRBV5-5	TRBJ2-3	CASSLTGTGLTDTQYF
TRBV7-9	TRBJ1-2	CASSLGWVPNSGYTF
TRBV5-1	TRBJ2-7	CASGGSGATYEQYF
TRBV7-7	TRBJ2-1	CASSLGGQGAYNEQFF
TRBV20-1	TRBJ2-3	CSAAPNGRDTQYF
TRBV20-1	TRBJ2-3	CSARDGAGGEDTQYF
TRBV6-5	TRBJ1-2	CASSYSKTGGADGYTF
TRBV20-1	TRBJ2-1	CSARDPGSRGGINEQFF
TRBV20-1	TRBJ2-7	CSASRQVGSYEQYF
TRBV5-1	TRBJ1-2	CASHRPGQNYGYTF
TRBV12-3/TRBV12-4	TRBJ2-7	CASRSLAVPYEQYF
TRBV7-9	TRBJ2-5	CASSSPGGPGTQYF
TRBV20-1	TRBJ2-3	CSARRPDRGPPDTQYF
TRBV11-3	TRBJ1-3	CASSLDPIGGSGNTIYF
TRBV6-2/TRBV6-3	TRBJ2-1	CASSYLGGSEQFF
TRBV30	TRBJ2-3	CAWRIAGTVYTQYF
TRBV7-8	TRBJ2-7	CASSFTGGQLSYEQYF
TRBV5-1	TRBJ2-7	CASSLDGHYEQYF
TRBV7-2	TRBJ1-5	CASSLGWVQPQHF
TRBV29-1	TRBJ2-5	CSGVLTLEGETQYF
TRBV20-1	TRBJ2-3	CSARVGRGADTQYF
TRBV6-5	TRBJ1-1	CASSSPRSGTKAFF